Each of the 28 T cell receptor beta chains below was sequenced from the same sample in a study of T cells in Graves' hyperthyroidism and ophthalmopathy. RNA transcripts were the template for amplifying TCR beta CDR3 regions. TCR CDR3 regions were first amplified by RT-PCR with HTBI primers. One entry per CDR3 protein, called by TCRdb with MiXCR from the multiplex PCR reads. The sample consists of around 350,000 distinct CDR3 sequences, 13% to 15% of them appearing once. Sequencing used blood. The receptors were sampled from a woman between 25 and 40 years old with Graves' ophthalmopathy.

The chain links TRBV2 to TRBJ1-2, with D hard to call. This CDR3 is built from 15 residues. The V end was cut by 1 base, the J end by 4 bases, with 13 bases between. CDR1 and CDR2 from the germline V gene are SNHLY and FYNNEI. The CDR3 nucleotides read TGTGCCAGCAGTGAAGAAAACGGAGCCATCTATGGCTACACCTTC. This translates into CASSEENGAIYGYTF. Supplemented by reference TRBV2 and TRBJ1-2, the full variable domain reads EPEVTQTPSHQVTQMGQEVILRCVPISNHLYFYWYRQILGQKVEFLVSFYNNEISEKSEIFDDQFSVERPDGSNFTLKIRSTKLEDSAMYFCASSEENGAIYGYTFGSGTRLTVV.

This clonotype showed up many times. The chain recombines TRBV14 with TRBJ1-1; D is ambiguous. V was trimmed by 1 base and J by 8 bases, leaving 11 bases between them. Germline values: CDR1 SGHDN, CDR2 FVKESK. The length of the CDR3 is 13 residues. The CDR3 protein is CASSQVREGEAFF. CDR3 sequence (DNA): TGTGCCAGCAGCCAAGTAAGGGAGGGCGAAGCTTTCTTT.

V and J are TRBV19 and TRBJ2-2, with a possible D match to TRBD2 (5 bases). Germline CDR1 reads LNHDA; CDR2 reads SQIVND (reference sequence). The CDR3 covers 14 residues. V lost 10 bases to trimming and J lost 6 bases, with 18 bases between them. The CDR3 here is CATTARGWAGELFF. DNA of the CDR3: TGTGCCACCACAGCGAGAGGGTGGGCCGGGGAGCTGTTTTTT.

This clonotype was observed many times. The chain joins TRBV7-9 to TRBJ2-3, with D unresolved. This CDR3 is 12 amino acids long. From germline, CDR1 is SEHNR and CDR2 FQNEAQ (reference sequence). The V and J ends lost 3 bases and 7 bases respectively, with 8 bases between them. CDR3 sequence (DNA): TGTGCCAGCAGCTTTCTAGATAATACGCAGTATTTT. Translating gives CASSFLDNTQYF.

The chain has TRBV6-1 and TRBJ1-1; 7 bases align to TRBD1. The junction had 5 bases not matched to a gene; V was cut back by 7 bases and J by 6 bases. Germline CDR1 reads MNHNS; CDR2 reads SASEGT. The length of the CDR3 is 12 residues. CDR3: CASIRGTSEAFF. The CDR3 bases are TGTGCCAGCATCAGGGGGACATCTGAAGCTTTCTTT.

This clonotype was detected many times. This chain connects TRBV20-1 to TRBJ2-1; 10 positions match TRBD2. Unmatched junction bases numbered 9, after V lost 0 bases and J lost 7 bases. Germline CDR1 is DFQATT and CDR2 is SNEGSKA (reference sequence). The CDR3 runs to 16 residues. CDR3 DNA sequence: TGCAGTGCTAGAGATGGGGGAGCGGGGGGGGGTAATGAGCAGTTCTTC. Amino acid sequence: CSARDGGAGGGNEQFF.

The chain uses TRBV28 and TRBJ2-3; 9 nucleotides match TRBD1. Looked up from germline, CDR1 is MDHEN and CDR2 is SYDVKM. The CDR3 is 15 residues long. With 5 bases clipped from V and 1 base from J, the junction kept 4 bases outside the gene matches. The CDR3 region is CASSRGDRGTDTQYF. CDR3 DNA sequence: TGTGCCAGCAGTAGGGGGGACAGGGGCACAGATACGCAGTATTTT.

This clonotype appeared a few times. This chain links TRBV19 with TRBJ1-3; no definite D call. The CDR3 loop spans 15 amino acids. Germline-derived CDR1 and CDR2 are LNHDA and SQIVND (reference sequence). Deletions cut 6 bases from V and 1 base from J, with 13 bases between. The DNA of the CDR3 is TGTGCCAGTAGGCATCTGGGCGGATCTGGAAACACCATATATTTT. Residues: CASRHLGGSGNTIYF.

This clonotype was recorded many times. In DNA, the CDR3 is TGTGCCAGCAGGGGCCCGACTCCCCAGGACACTGAAGCTTTCTTT. Amino acids: CASRGPTPQDTEAFF. The chain is built from TRBV28 and TRBJ1-1; unclear D gene. The CDR3 is 15 amino acids. V was cut by 6 bases and J by 3 bases, with 17 bases left in between. The germline V gene encodes CDR1 MDHEN and CDR2 SYDVKM.

This chain joins TRBV13 and TRBJ2-1, with 10 bases fitting TRBD2. Germline CDR1 and CDR2: PRHDT and FYEKMQ (reference sequence). J gave up 9 bases and V 5 bases, and 4 bases lay outside the gene matches. The CDR3 has 13 residues. The CDR3 loop is CASSDRTSGEQFF. The DNA for the CDR3 is TGTGCCAGCAGCGATCGGACTAGCGGTGAGCAGTTCTTC.

The sample holds many counts of this clonotype. V gene TRBV20-1 combines with J gene TRBJ2-3; 8 positions match TRBD2. CDR1 and CDR2 from the germline V gene are DFQATT and SNEGSKA (reference sequence). The CDR3 has 17 residues. The V gene end was trimmed by 6 bases and the J gene end by 3 bases; junction bases not matched to a gene: 17. This CDR3 reads CSASGPWLRGVTDTQYF. CDR3 bases: TGCAGTGCCAGCGGTCCGTGGTTGCGGGGGGTAACAGATACGCAGTATTTT.

This chain connects TRBV6-2 or TRBV6-3 to TRBJ2-7, with 8 positions matching TRBD1. The trim removed 7 bases at V and 1 base at J, leaving 6 bases unmatched. The germline V gene encodes CDR1 MNHEY and CDR2 SVGEGT. CDR3 size: 14 residues. CDR3 bases: TGTGCCAGCAACAGACAGGGGCCATCCTACGAGCAGTACTTC. Protein product: CASNRQGPSYEQYF.

The table lists this clonotype with many counts. CDR3: CASRIDKNTEAFF. CDR3 coding DNA: TGTGCCAGCAGAATTGACAAGAACACTGAAGCTTTCTTT. The chain combines TRBV6-1 with TRBJ1-1, with D hard to call. Per germline, CDR1 MNHNS and CDR2 SASEGT. The CDR3 extends over 13 amino acids. Trimming left V 6 bases short and J 1 base short, with 9 bases between.

Worth noting for this clonotype: This could be a read error, since a much larger clone is one nucleotide away. The V call is TRBV28, the J call TRBJ1-2; D is unresolved. The ends were cut back, 5 bases at V and 7 bases at J, with 14 bases in the middle. This CDR3 comprises 13 residues. Germline CDR1 reads MDHEN; CDR2 reads SYDVKM. The CDR3 reads CASSIFIQAGYTF. CDR3 nucleotide sequence: TGTGCCAGCAGTATATTCATTCAAGCTGGCTACACCTTC.

This clonotype was observed a handful of times. Being one base from a much bigger clone, this may be a read error. V is TRBV3-1 and J is TRBJ2-2, with D possibly being TRBD2 (6 bases). The length of the CDR3 is 12 residues. In germline, CDR1 is LGHDT, CDR2 YNNKEL (reference sequence). The DNA for the CDR3 is TGTGCCAGCAGAGATAACACCGGGGGGCTGTTTTTT. As protein: CASRDNTGGLFF.

The table lists this clonotype with a few counts. The rearrangement joins TRBV10-3 to TRBJ1-1, with D maybe TRBD1 (6 bases). This CDR3 has 13 residues. Germline loops: CDR1 ENHRY, CDR2 SYGVKD. The ends were cut back, 9 bases at V and 8 bases at J, with 19 bases in the middle. The CDR3 DNA follows: TGTGCCATAATTGGTTCGACAGGCGGGGAAGCTTTCTTT. Translating gives CAIIGSTGGEAFF.

At least ten counts were recorded for this clonotype. The DNA of the CDR3 is TGTGCCAGCAGCTGGGGGACTACTGAAGCTTTCTTT. Translated, it gives CASSWGTTEAFF. The V gene is TRBV7-8, the J gene TRBJ1-1, with D maybe TRBD1 (5 bases). V lost 4 bases, J lost 5 bases, and 8 bases lay in between. Germline-derived CDR1 and CDR2 are SGHVS and FQNEAQ. The length of the CDR3 is 12 residues.

This clonotype was observed at least ten times. This chain connects TRBV28 to TRBJ1-2; D call uncertain. The V gene lost 6 bases and the J gene lost 6 bases, with 8 bases spanning the gap. CDR3 length: 11 residues. Looked up from germline, CDR1 is MDHEN and CDR2 is SYDVKM. CDR3 sequence reads: CASSISHGYTF. DNA for the CDR3: TGTGCCAGCAGCATAAGCCATGGCTACACCTTC.

This clonotype has just a few counts. The V call is TRBV15, the J call TRBJ1-3; D is uncertain. V was clipped by 0 bases and J by 4 bases, with 10 bases between them. Germline assignment: CDR1 LNHNV and CDR2 YYDKDF (reference sequence). This CDR3 has 15 amino acids. The CDR3 is CATSRDPFGGNTIYF. CDR3 coding DNA: TGTGCCACCAGCAGAGATCCGTTTGGGGGAAACACCATATATTTT.

The rearrangement joins TRBV24-1 to TRBJ2-2; D is tentatively TRBD1 or TRBD2 (5 bases each). V lost 6 bases and J 5 bases, leaving 15 bases between the germline ends. Germline values: CDR1 KGHDR, CDR2 SFDVKD. The CDR3 sequence is 15 residues long. CDR3 sequence: CATSPPGPKTGELFF. Written as DNA, the CDR3 is TGTGCCACCAGTCCTCCGGGACCCAAAACCGGGGAGCTGTTTTTT.

The sample holds many counts of this clonotype. This chain connects TRBV5-1 to TRBJ2-7, with 9 bases fitting TRBD1. V lost 1 base and J lost 3; bases outside the gene matches: 5. The germline V gene has CDR1 SGHRS and CDR2 YFSETQ. CDR3 length: 15 residues. The CDR3 DNA is TGCGCCAGCAGCTTGCAGACAGGGGGAATCTACGAGCAGTACTTC. Its translation is CASSLQTGGIYEQYF. The full variable domain, its missing parts supplied by reference TRBV5-1 and TRBJ2-7, is KAGVTQTPRYLIKTRGQQVTLSCSPISGHRSVSWYQQTPGQGLQFLFEYFSETQRNKGNFPGRFSGRQFSNSRSEMNVSTLELGDSALYLCASSLQTGGIYEQYFGPGTRLTVT.

In its sample, this clonotype was seen many times. The chain couples TRBV28 to TRBJ2-2, with TRBD1 identical over 7 bases. CDR1 and CDR2 from the germline V gene are MDHEN and SYDVKM. Trimming took 3 bases from V and 5 from J; bases not matched to a gene: 6. The CDR3 sequence is 15 residues long. CDR3 bases: TGTGCCAGCAGTTTTACGACAGGGCGAACCGGGGAGCTGTTTTTT. Amino acid sequence: CASSFTTGRTGELFF.

This clonotype was counted many times. The genes are TRBV12-3 or TRBV12-4 and TRBJ2-4, with TRBD2 matching over 7 bases. Germline trimming cut 6 bases from V and 2 bases from J; bases unmatched to any gene: 4. The CDR3 length is 14 residues. CDR3 bases: TGTGCCAGCAGGGGAGGGTGGACCAAAAACATTCAGTACTTC. Protein: CASRGGWTKNIQYF.

The chain uses TRBV7-2 and TRBJ2-6; no definite D call. The V end lost 7 bases, the J end lost 0 bases, and 10 bases lay between the germline ends. This CDR3 comprises 15 residues. CDR1 and CDR2 (germline): SGHTA, FQGNSA. The CDR3 nucleotides are TGTGCCAGCACGTTTAGAGGCTCTGGGGCCAACGTCCTGACTTTC. It encodes CASTFRGSGANVLTF.

This clonotype has at least ten counts. J is TRBJ1-5 and V is TRBV28; D is perhaps TRBD1 (5 bases). Germline V gene lookup returns CDR1 MDHEN and CDR2 SYDVKM. With 1 base removed from V and 0 bases from J, the gap between germline ends came to 13 bases. The CDR3 covers 17 residues. DNA for the CDR3: TGTGCCAGCAGTTTATTTTCGGGGCCCAATAGCAATCAGCCCCAGCATTTT. Protein: CASSLFSGPNSNQPQHF.

This clonotype came up many times. V gene TRBV7-4 combines with J gene TRBJ2-1; 11 bases agree with TRBD2. In germline, CDR1 is SGHVT, CDR2 SQSDAQ. CDR3 length equals 19 residues. V gave up 5 bases and J gave up 2 bases; unmatched junction bases: 14. CDR3 protein: CASSLPPSGGPAPYNEQFF. The CDR3 coding sequence is TGTGCCAGCAGCCTCCCCCCTAGCGGGGGGCCGGCCCCCTACAATGAGCAGTTCTTC.

This clonotype was seen at least ten times. The chain links TRBV24-1 to TRBJ1-2; 7 bases are a match to TRBD1. The CDR3 runs 14 residues. Trimming removed 4 bases from V and 5 bases from J; junction bases left unmatched: 6. Germline V CDR1 and CDR2: KGHDR, SFDVKD. The CDR3 reads CATSEGTDNYGYTF. The CDR3 nucleotides are TGTGCCACCAGTGAAGGGACAGACAATTATGGCTACACCTTC.

This clonotype was seen many times. The chain employs TRBV19 and TRBJ1-1; unclear D gene. CDR3 length: 13 residues. Germline CDR1 reads LNHDA; CDR2 reads SQIVND (reference sequence). V was clipped by 5 bases and J by 0 bases, with 7 bases between them. The CDR3 is CASSASVNTEAFF. The DNA of the CDR3 is TGTGCCAGTAGTGCGTCCGTGAACACTGAAGCTTTCTTT.